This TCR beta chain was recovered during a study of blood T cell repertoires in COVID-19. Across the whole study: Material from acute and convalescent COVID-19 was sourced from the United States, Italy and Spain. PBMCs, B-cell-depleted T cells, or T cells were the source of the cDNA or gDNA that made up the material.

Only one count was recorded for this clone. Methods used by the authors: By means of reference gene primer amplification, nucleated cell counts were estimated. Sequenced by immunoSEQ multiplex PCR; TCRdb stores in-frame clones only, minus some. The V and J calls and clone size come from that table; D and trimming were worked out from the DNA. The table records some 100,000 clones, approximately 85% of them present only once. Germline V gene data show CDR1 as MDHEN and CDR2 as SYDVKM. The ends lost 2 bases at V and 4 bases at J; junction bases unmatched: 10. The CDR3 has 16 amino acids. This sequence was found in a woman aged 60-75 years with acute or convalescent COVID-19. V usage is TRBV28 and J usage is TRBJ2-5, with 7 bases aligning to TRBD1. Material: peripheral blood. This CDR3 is CASSLGTRGYGETQYF. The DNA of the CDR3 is TGTGCCAGCAGTTTAGGTACCAGGGGGTATGGAGAGACCCAGTACTTC.